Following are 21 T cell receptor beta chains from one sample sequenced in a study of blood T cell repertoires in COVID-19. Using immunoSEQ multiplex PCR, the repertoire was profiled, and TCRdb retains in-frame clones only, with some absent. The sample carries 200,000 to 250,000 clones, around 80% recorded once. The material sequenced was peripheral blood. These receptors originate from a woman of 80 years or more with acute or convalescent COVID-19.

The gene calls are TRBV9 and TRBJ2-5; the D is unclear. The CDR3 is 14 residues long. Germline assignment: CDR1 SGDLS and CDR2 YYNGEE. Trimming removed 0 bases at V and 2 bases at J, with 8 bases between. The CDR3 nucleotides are TGTGCCAGCAGCGTAGTCGACTCTCAAGAGACCCAGTACTTC. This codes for CASSVVDSQETQYF.

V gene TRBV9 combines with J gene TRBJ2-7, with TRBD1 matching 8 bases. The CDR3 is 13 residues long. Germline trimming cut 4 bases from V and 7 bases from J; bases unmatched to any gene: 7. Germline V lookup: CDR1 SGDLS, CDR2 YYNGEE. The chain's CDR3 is CASSPGGPGEQYF. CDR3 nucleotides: TGTGCCAGCAGCCCAGGGGGCCCGGGGGAGCAGTACTTC.

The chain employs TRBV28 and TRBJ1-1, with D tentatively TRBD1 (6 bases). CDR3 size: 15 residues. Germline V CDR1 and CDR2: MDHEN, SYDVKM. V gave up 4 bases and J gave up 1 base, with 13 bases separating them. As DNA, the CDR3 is TGTGCCAGCAGTTCAAGGACAGCCAAGAACACTGAAGCTTTCTTT. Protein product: CASSSRTAKNTEAFF.

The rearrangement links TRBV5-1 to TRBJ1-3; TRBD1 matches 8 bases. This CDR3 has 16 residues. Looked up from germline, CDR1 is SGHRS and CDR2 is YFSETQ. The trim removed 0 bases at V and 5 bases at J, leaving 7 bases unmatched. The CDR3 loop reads CASSLALGQGRNTIYF. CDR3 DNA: TGCGCCAGCAGCTTGGCCCTCGGACAGGGCCGAAACACCATATATTTT.

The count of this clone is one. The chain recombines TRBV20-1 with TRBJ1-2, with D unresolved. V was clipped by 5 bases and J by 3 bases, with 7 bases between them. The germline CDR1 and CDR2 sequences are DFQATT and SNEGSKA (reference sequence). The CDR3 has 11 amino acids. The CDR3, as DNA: TGCAGTGCTTACCGGGACTATGGCTACACCTTC. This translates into CSAYRDYGYTF.

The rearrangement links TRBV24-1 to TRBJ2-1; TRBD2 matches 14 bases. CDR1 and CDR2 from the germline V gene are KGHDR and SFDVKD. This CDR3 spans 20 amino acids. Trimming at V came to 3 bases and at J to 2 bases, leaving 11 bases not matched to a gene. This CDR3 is CATSDPGTSGGSFTYNEQFF. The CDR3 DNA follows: TGTGCCACCAGTGATCCAGGGACTAGCGGGGGCTCTTTTACCTACAATGAGCAGTTCTTC.

CDR3 protein: CASSPPQVANYGYTF. The CDR3 DNA reads TGTGCCAGCTCACCCCCACAGGTAGCTAACTATGGCTACACCTTC. This rearrangement joins TRBV18 to TRBJ1-2; a possible D gene is TRBD1 (5 bases). CDR3 length: 15 residues. With 3 bases removed from V and 0 bases from J, the gap between germline ends came to 11 bases. The germline V gene encodes CDR1 KGHSH and CDR2 LQKENI.

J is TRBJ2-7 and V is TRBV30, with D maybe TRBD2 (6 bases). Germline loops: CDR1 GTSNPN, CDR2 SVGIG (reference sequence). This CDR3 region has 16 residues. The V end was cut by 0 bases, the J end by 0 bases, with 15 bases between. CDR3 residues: CAWSVPKGLGSYEQYF. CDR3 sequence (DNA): TGTGCCTGGAGTGTACCCAAGGGACTGGGCTCCTACGAGCAGTACTTC.

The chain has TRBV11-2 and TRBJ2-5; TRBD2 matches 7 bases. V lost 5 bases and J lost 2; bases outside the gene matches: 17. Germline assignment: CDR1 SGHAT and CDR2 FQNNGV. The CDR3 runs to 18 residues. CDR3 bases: TGTGCCAGCAGCCGAACGGTTTGGGCTCGGGGAGGGCAAGAGACCCAGTACTTC. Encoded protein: CASSRTVWARGGQETQYF.

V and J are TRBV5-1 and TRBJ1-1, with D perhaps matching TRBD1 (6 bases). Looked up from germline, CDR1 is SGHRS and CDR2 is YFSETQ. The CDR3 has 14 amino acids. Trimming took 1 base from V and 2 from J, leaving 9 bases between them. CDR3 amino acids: CASSLLQGNTEAFF. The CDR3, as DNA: TGCGCCAGCAGCTTGTTACAGGGAAACACTGAAGCTTTCTTT. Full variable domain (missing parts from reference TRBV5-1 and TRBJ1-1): KAGVTQTPRYLIKTRGQQVTLSCSPISGHRSVSWYQQTPGQGLQFLFEYFSETQRNKGNFPGRFSGRQFSNSRSEMNVSTLELGDSALYLCASSLLQGNTEAFFGQGTRLTVV.

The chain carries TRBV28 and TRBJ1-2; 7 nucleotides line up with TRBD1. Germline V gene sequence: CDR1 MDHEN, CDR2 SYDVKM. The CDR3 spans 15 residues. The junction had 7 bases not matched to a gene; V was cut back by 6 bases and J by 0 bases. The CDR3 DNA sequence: TGTGCCAGCAGGCCCGGGACAGCGACTAACTATGGCTACACCTTC. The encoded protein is CASRPGTATNYGYTF.

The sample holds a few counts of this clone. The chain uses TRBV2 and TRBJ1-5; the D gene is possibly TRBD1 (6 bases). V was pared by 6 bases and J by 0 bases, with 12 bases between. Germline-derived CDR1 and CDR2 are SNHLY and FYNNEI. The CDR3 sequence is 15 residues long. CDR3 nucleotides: TGTGCCAGCAGGGCCGGGACACTTAGCAATCAGCCCCAGCATTTT. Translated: CASRAGTLSNQPQHF.

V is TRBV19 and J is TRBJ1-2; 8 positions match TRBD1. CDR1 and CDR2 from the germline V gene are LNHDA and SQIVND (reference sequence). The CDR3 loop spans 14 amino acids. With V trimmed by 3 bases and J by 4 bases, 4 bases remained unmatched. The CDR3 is CASSIQGAVYGYTF. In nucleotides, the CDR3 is TGTGCCAGTAGTATTCAGGGGGCGGTCTATGGCTACACCTTC.

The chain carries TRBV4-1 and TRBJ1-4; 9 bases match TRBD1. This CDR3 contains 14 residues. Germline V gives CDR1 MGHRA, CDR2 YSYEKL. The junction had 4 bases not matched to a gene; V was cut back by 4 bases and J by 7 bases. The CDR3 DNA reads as TGCGCCAGCAGCCCACAGGGGGCGGGTGAAAAACTGTTTTTT. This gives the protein CASSPQGAGEKLFF.

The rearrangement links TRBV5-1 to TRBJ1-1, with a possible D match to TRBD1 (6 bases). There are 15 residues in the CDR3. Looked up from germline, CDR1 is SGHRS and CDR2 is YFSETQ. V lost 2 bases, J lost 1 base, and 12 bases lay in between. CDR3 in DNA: TGCGCCAGCAGCTTCTCCGGGACACAGAACACTGAAGCTTTCTTT. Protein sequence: CASSFSGTQNTEAFF. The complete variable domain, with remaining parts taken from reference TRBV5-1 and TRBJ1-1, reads KAGVTQTPRYLIKTRGQQVTLSCSPISGHRSVSWYQQTPGQGLQFLFEYFSETQRNKGNFPGRFSGRQFSNSRSEMNVSTLELGDSALYLCASSFSGTQNTEAFFGQGTRLTVV.

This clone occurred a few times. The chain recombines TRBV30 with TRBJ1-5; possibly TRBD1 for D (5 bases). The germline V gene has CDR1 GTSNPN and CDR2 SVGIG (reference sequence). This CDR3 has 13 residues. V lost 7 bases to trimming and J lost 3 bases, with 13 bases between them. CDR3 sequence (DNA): TGTGCCTACAACCGGGACTTCAATCAGCCCCAGCATTTT. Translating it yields CAYNRDFNQPQHF.

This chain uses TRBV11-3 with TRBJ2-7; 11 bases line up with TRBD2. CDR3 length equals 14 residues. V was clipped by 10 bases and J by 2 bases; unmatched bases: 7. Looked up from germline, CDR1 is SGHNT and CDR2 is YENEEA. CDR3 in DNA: TGTGCCAACCTTGATAGCGGGAGGGCCTACGAGCAGTACTTC. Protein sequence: CANLDSGRAYEQYF.

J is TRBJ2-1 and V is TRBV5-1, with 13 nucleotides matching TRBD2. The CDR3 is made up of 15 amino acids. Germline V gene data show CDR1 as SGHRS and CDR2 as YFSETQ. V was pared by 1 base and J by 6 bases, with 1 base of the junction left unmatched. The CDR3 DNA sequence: TGCGCCAGCAGCTTGACTAGCGGGGGGGCCAATGAGCAGTTCTTC. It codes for CASSLTSGGANEQFF.

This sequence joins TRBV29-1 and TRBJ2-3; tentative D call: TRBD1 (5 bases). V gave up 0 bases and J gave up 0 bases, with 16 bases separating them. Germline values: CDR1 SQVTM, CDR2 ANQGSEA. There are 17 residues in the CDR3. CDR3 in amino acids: CSVEDVGRGVSTDTQYF. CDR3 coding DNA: TGCAGCGTTGAAGATGTGGGGCGTGGAGTTAGCACAGATACGCAGTATTTT.

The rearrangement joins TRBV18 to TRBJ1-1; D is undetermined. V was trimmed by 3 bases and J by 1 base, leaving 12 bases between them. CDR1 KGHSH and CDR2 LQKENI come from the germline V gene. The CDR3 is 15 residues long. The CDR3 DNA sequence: TGTGCCAGCTCACCCTACAAGGCGGAGAACACTGAAGCTTTCTTT. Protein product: CASSPYKAENTEAFF. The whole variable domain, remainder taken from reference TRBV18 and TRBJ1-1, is NAGVMQNPRHLVRRRGQEARLRCSPMKGHSHVYWYRQLPEEGLKFMVYLQKENIIDESGMPKERFSAEFPKEGPSILRIQQVVRGDSAAYFCASSPYKAENTEAFFGQGTRLTVV.

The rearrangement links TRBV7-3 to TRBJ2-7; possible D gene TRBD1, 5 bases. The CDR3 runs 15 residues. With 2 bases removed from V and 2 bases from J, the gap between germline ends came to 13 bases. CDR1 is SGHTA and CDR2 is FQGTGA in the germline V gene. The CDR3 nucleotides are TGTGCCAGCAGCTTAGGTGCAGGGAACCCCTACGAGCAGTACTTC. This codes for CASSLGAGNPYEQYF.